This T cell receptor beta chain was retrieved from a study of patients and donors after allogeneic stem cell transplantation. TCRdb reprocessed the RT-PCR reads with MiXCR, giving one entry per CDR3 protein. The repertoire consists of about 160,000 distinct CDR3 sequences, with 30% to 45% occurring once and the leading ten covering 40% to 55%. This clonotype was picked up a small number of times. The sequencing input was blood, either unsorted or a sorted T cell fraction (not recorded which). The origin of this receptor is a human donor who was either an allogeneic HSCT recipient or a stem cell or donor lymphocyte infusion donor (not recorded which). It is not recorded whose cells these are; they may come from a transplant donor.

CDR3 region: CASSPLRSGYTF. The CDR3 nucleotides are TGTGCCAGCAGTCCCCTTCGGTCCGGCTACACCTTC. J is TRBJ1-2 and V is TRBV12-3 or TRBV12-4; D is ambiguous. V lost 5 bases and J lost 8, with 12 bases in between. CDR3 length: 12 residues.